This T cell receptor (beta chain) stems from a study of cytomegalovirus exposure and HLA in healthy donors. Study findings and constraints: Listed as cytomegalovirus-associated were 150 to 200 TCR beta chains.

CDR1 and CDR2 (germline): SGHRS, YFSETQ. This CDR3 comprises 14 residues. Trimming took off 4 bases at V and 7 bases at J, with 14 bases between the two ends. As concerns this clone: Its cognate antigen is unknown.

Some clones are missing from TCRdb's copy, which holds only in-frame ones; the method was immunoSEQ multiplex PCR. The repertoire holds about 110,000 clones, with approximately 89% as singletons. This receptor was identified in a woman aged 18-29 years in good health and CMV-seronegative. The sequencing input was PBMCs. The V call is TRBV5-1, the J call TRBJ1-4, with TRBD1 as a possible D gene (6 bases). The CDR3 coding sequence is TGCGCCAGCAGCCCTACAGGGTGGGCTGAAAAACTGTTTTTT. It yields the protein CASSPTGWAEKLFF.